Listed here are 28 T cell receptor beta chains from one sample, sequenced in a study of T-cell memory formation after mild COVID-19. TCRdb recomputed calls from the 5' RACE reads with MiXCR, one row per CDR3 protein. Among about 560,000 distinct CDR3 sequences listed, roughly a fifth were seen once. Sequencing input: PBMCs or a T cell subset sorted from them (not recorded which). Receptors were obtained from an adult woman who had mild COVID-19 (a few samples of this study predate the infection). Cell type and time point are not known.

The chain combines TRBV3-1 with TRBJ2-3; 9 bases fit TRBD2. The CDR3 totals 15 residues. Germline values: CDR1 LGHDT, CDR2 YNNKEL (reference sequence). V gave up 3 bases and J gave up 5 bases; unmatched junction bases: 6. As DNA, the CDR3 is TGTGCCAGCAGCCACGGGCGGGGGGGCCAAGATACGCAGTATTTT. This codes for CASSHGRGGQDTQYF.

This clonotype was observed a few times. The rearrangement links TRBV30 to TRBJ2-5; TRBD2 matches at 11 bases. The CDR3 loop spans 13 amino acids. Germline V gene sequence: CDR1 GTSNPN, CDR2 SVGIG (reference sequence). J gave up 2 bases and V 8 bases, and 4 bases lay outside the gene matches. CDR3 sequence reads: CAGTSGNQETQYF. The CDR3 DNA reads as TGTGCCGGGACTAGCGGAAATCAAGAGACCCAGTACTTC.

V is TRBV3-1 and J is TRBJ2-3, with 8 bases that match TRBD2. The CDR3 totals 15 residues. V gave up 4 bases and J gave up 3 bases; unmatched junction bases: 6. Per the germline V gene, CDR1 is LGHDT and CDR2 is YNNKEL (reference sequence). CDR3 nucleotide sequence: TGTGCCAGCAGCCCTACCCAGCGGGGGACAGATACGCAGTATTTT. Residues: CASSPTQRGTDTQYF.

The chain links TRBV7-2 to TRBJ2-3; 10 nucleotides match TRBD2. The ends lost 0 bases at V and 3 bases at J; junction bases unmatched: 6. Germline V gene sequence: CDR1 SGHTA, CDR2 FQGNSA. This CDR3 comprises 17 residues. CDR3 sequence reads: CASSLASPSGSTDTQYF. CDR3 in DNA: TGTGCCAGCAGCTTAGCCTCGCCTAGCGGGAGTACAGATACGCAGTATTTT. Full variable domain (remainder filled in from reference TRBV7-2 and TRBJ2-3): GAGVSQSPSNKVTEKGKDVELRCDPISGHTALYWYRQSLGQGLEFLIYFQGNSAPDKSGLPSDRFSAERTGGSVSTLTIQRTQQEDSAVYLCASSLASPSGSTDTQYFGPGTRLTVL.

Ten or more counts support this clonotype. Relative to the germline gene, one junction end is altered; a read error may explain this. The CDR3 sequence is CASSIGTDTQYF. In nucleotides, the CDR3 is TGCGCCAGCAGTATAGGCACAGATACGCAGTATTTT. This chain connects TRBV19 to TRBJ2-3; D is unresolved. Germline V CDR1 and CDR2: LNHDA, SQIVND (reference sequence). The CDR3 covers 12 residues. The full variable domain, completed using reference TRBV19 and TRBJ2-3, is DGGITQSPKYLFRKEGQNVTLSCEQNLNHDAMYWYRQDPGQGLRLIYYSQIVNDFQKGDIAEGYSVSREKKESFPLTVTSAQKNPTAFYLCASSIGTDTQYFGPGTRLTVL.

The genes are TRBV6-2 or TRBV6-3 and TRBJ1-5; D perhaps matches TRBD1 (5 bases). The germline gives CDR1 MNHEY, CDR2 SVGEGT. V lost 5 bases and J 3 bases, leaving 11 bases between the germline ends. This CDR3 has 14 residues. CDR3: CASSTRGFNQPQHF. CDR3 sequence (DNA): TGTGCCAGCAGTACCCGGGGGTTCAATCAGCCCCAGCATTTT.

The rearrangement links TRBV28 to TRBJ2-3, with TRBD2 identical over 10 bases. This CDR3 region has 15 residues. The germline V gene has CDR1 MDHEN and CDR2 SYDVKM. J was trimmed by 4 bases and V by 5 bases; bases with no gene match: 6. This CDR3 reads CASSAPGLASDTQYF. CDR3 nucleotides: TGTGCCAGCAGTGCACCGGGACTAGCGTCAGATACGCAGTATTTT.

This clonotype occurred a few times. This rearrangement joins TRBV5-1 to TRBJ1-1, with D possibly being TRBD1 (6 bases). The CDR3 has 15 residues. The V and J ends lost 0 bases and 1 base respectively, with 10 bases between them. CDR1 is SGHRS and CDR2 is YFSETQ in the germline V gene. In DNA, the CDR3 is TGCGCCAGCAGCTTGGCCACGGGGGCGAACACTGAAGCTTTCTTT. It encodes CASSLATGANTEAFF.

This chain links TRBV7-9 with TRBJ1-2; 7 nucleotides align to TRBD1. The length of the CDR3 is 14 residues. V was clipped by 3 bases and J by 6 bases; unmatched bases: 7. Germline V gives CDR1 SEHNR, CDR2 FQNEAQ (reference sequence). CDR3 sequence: CASSFPGGGDGYTF. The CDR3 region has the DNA TGTGCCAGCAGCTTCCCGGGAGGGGGCGATGGCTACACCTTC. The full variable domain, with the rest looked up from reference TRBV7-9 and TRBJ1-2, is DTGVSQNPRHKITKRGQNVTFRCDPISEHNRLYWYRQTLGQGPEFLTYFQNEAQLEKSRLLSDRFSAERPKGSFSTLEIQRTEQGDSAMYLCASSFPGGGDGYTFGSGTRLTVV.

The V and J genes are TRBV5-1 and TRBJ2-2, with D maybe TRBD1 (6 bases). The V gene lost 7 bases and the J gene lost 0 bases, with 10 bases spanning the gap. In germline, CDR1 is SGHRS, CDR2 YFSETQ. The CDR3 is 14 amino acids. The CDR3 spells CASQGLANTGELFF. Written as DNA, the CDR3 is TGCGCCAGCCAGGGGCTTGCGAACACCGGGGAGCTGTTTTTT.

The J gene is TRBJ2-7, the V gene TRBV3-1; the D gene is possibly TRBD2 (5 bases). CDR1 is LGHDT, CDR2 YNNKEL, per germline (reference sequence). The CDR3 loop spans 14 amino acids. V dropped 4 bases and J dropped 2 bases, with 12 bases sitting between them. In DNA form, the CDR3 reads TGTGCCAGCAGCCCCGGCGGACTTACCTACGAGCAGTACTTC. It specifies CASSPGGLTYEQYF.

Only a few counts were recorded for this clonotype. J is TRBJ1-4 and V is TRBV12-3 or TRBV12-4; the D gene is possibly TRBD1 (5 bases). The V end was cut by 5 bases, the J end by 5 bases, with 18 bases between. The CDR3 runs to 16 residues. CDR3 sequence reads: CASSPGVWGLNEKLFF. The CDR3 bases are TGTGCCAGCAGTCCGGGGGTGTGGGGTCTGAATGAAAAACTGTTTTTT.

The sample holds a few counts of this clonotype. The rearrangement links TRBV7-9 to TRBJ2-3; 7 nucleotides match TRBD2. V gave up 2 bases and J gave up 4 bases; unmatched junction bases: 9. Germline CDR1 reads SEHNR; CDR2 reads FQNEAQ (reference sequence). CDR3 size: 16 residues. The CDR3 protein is CASSLRLTSSADTQYF. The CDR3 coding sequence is TGTGCCAGCAGCTTACGACTGACTAGCTCGGCAGATACGCAGTATTTT.

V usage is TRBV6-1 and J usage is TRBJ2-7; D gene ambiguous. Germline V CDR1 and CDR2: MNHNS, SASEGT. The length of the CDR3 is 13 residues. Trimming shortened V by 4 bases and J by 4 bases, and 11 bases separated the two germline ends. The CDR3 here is CASSVWNRYEQYF. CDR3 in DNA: TGTGCCAGCAGTGTCTGGAACAGATACGAGCAGTACTTC.

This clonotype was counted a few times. The CDR3 DNA sequence: TGTGCCAGCAGTTTACACAGAGTCTACGAGCAGTACTTC. Its translation: CASSLHRVYEQYF. The V and J genes are TRBV28 and TRBJ2-7; D call uncertain. Germline V CDR1 and CDR2: MDHEN, SYDVKM. There are 13 residues in the CDR3. V was trimmed by 2 bases and J by 3 bases, leaving 8 bases between them.

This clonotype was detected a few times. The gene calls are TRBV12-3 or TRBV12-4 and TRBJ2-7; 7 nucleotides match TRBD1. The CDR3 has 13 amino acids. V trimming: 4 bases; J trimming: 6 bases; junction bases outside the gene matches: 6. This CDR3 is CASSSFNRGEQYF. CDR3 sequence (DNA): TGTGCCAGCAGTTCCTTCAACAGGGGCGAGCAGTACTTC.

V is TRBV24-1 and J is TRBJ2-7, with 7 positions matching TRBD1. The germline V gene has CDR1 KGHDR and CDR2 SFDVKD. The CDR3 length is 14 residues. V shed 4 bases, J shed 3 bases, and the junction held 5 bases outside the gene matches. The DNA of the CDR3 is TGTGCCACCAGTGAAAAACCAGGGGGCTACGAGCAGTACTTC. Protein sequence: CATSEKPGGYEQYF.

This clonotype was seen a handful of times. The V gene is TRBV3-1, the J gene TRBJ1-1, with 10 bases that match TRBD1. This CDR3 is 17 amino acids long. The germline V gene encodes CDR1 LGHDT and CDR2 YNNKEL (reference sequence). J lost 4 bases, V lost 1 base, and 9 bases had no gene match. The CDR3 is CASSQVLGQGRSTEAFF. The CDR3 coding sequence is TGTGCCAGCAGCCAAGTTTTGGGACAGGGGCGTTCCACTGAAGCTTTCTTT.

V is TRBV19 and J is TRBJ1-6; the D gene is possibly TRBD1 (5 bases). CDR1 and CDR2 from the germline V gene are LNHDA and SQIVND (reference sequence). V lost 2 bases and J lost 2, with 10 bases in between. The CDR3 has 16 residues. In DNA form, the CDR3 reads TGTGCCAGTAGTATAAAGGGGAGCACCTATAATTCACCCCTCCACTTT. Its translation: CASSIKGSTYNSPLHF.

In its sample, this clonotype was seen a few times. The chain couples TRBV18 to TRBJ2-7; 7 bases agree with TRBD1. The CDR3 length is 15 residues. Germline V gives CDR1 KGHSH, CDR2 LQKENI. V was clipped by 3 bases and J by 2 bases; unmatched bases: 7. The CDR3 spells CASSPTGFSPYEQYF. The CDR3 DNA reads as TGTGCCAGCTCACCGACAGGGTTTAGTCCCTACGAGCAGTACTTC.

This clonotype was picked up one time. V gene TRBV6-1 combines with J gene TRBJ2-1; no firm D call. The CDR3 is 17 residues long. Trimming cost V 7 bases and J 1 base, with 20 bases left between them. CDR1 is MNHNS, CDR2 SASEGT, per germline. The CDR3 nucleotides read TGTGCCAGCAACCGTCCGACGCGGTATCTATCCTACAATGAGCAGTTCTTC. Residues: CASNRPTRYLSYNEQFF.

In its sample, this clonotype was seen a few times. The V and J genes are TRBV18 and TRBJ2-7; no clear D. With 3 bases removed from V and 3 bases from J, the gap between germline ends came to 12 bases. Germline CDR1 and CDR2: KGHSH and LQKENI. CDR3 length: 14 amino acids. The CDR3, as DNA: TGTGCCAGCTCACCGGGAATCGTTCTCTACGAGCAGTACTTC. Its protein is CASSPGIVLYEQYF.

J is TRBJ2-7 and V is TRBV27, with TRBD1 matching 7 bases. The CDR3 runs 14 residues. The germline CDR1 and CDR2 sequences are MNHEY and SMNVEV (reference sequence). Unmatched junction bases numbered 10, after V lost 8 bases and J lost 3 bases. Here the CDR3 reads CASDDLGQLYEQYF. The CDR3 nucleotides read TGTGCCAGCGACGACCTGGGACAGCTCTACGAGCAGTACTTC.

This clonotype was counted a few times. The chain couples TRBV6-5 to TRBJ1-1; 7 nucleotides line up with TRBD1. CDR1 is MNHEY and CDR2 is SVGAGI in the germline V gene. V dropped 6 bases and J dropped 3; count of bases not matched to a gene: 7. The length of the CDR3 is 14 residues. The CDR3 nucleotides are TGTGCCAGCAGCTACAGGGGAACCTACACTGAAGCTTTCTTT. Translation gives CASSYRGTYTEAFF.

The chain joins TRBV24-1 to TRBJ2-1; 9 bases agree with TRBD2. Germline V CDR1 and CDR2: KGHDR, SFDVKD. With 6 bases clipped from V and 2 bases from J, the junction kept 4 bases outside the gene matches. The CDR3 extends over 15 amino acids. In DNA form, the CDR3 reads TGTGCCACCAGTAAATTAGCGGGGGCCTACAATGAGCAGTTCTTC. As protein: CATSKLAGAYNEQFF.

CDR3 nucleotide sequence: TGTGCCAGCAGCGTAGGAACCCCACGGGACAGCTACGAGCAGTACTTC. It specifies CASSVGTPRDSYEQYF. J is TRBJ2-7 and V is TRBV9; 7 bases align to TRBD1. CDR1 is SGDLS and CDR2 is YYNGEE in the germline V gene. J lost 3 bases, V lost 0 bases, and 9 bases had no gene match. The CDR3 contains 16 residues.

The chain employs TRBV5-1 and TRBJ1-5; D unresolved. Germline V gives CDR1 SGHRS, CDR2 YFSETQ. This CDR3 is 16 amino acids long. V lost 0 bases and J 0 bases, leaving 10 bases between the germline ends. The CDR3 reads CASSLGGSFSNQPQHF. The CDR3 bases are TGCGCCAGCAGCTTGGGGGGTAGCTTTAGCAATCAGCCCCAGCATTTT.

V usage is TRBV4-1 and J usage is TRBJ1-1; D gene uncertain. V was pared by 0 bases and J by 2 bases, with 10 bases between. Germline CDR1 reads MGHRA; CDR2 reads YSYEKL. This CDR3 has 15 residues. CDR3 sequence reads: CASSQEIWVNTEAFF. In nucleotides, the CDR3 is TGCGCCAGCAGCCAAGAAATTTGGGTTAACACTGAAGCTTTCTTT.